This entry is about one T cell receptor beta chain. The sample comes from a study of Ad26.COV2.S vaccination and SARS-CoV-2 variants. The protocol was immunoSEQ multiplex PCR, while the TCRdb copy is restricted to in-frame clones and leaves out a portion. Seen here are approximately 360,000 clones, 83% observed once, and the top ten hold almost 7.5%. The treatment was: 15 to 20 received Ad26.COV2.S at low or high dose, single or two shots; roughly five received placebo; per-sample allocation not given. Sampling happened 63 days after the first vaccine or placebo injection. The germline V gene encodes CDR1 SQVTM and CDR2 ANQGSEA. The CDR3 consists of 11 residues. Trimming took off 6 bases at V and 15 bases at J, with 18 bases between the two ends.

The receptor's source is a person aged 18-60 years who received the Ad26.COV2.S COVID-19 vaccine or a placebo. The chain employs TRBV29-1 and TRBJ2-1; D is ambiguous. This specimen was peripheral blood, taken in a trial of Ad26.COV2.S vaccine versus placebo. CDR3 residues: CSVTPGSSPFF. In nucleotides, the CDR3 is TGCAGCGTGACCCCGGGCAGTTCGCCGTTCTTC.